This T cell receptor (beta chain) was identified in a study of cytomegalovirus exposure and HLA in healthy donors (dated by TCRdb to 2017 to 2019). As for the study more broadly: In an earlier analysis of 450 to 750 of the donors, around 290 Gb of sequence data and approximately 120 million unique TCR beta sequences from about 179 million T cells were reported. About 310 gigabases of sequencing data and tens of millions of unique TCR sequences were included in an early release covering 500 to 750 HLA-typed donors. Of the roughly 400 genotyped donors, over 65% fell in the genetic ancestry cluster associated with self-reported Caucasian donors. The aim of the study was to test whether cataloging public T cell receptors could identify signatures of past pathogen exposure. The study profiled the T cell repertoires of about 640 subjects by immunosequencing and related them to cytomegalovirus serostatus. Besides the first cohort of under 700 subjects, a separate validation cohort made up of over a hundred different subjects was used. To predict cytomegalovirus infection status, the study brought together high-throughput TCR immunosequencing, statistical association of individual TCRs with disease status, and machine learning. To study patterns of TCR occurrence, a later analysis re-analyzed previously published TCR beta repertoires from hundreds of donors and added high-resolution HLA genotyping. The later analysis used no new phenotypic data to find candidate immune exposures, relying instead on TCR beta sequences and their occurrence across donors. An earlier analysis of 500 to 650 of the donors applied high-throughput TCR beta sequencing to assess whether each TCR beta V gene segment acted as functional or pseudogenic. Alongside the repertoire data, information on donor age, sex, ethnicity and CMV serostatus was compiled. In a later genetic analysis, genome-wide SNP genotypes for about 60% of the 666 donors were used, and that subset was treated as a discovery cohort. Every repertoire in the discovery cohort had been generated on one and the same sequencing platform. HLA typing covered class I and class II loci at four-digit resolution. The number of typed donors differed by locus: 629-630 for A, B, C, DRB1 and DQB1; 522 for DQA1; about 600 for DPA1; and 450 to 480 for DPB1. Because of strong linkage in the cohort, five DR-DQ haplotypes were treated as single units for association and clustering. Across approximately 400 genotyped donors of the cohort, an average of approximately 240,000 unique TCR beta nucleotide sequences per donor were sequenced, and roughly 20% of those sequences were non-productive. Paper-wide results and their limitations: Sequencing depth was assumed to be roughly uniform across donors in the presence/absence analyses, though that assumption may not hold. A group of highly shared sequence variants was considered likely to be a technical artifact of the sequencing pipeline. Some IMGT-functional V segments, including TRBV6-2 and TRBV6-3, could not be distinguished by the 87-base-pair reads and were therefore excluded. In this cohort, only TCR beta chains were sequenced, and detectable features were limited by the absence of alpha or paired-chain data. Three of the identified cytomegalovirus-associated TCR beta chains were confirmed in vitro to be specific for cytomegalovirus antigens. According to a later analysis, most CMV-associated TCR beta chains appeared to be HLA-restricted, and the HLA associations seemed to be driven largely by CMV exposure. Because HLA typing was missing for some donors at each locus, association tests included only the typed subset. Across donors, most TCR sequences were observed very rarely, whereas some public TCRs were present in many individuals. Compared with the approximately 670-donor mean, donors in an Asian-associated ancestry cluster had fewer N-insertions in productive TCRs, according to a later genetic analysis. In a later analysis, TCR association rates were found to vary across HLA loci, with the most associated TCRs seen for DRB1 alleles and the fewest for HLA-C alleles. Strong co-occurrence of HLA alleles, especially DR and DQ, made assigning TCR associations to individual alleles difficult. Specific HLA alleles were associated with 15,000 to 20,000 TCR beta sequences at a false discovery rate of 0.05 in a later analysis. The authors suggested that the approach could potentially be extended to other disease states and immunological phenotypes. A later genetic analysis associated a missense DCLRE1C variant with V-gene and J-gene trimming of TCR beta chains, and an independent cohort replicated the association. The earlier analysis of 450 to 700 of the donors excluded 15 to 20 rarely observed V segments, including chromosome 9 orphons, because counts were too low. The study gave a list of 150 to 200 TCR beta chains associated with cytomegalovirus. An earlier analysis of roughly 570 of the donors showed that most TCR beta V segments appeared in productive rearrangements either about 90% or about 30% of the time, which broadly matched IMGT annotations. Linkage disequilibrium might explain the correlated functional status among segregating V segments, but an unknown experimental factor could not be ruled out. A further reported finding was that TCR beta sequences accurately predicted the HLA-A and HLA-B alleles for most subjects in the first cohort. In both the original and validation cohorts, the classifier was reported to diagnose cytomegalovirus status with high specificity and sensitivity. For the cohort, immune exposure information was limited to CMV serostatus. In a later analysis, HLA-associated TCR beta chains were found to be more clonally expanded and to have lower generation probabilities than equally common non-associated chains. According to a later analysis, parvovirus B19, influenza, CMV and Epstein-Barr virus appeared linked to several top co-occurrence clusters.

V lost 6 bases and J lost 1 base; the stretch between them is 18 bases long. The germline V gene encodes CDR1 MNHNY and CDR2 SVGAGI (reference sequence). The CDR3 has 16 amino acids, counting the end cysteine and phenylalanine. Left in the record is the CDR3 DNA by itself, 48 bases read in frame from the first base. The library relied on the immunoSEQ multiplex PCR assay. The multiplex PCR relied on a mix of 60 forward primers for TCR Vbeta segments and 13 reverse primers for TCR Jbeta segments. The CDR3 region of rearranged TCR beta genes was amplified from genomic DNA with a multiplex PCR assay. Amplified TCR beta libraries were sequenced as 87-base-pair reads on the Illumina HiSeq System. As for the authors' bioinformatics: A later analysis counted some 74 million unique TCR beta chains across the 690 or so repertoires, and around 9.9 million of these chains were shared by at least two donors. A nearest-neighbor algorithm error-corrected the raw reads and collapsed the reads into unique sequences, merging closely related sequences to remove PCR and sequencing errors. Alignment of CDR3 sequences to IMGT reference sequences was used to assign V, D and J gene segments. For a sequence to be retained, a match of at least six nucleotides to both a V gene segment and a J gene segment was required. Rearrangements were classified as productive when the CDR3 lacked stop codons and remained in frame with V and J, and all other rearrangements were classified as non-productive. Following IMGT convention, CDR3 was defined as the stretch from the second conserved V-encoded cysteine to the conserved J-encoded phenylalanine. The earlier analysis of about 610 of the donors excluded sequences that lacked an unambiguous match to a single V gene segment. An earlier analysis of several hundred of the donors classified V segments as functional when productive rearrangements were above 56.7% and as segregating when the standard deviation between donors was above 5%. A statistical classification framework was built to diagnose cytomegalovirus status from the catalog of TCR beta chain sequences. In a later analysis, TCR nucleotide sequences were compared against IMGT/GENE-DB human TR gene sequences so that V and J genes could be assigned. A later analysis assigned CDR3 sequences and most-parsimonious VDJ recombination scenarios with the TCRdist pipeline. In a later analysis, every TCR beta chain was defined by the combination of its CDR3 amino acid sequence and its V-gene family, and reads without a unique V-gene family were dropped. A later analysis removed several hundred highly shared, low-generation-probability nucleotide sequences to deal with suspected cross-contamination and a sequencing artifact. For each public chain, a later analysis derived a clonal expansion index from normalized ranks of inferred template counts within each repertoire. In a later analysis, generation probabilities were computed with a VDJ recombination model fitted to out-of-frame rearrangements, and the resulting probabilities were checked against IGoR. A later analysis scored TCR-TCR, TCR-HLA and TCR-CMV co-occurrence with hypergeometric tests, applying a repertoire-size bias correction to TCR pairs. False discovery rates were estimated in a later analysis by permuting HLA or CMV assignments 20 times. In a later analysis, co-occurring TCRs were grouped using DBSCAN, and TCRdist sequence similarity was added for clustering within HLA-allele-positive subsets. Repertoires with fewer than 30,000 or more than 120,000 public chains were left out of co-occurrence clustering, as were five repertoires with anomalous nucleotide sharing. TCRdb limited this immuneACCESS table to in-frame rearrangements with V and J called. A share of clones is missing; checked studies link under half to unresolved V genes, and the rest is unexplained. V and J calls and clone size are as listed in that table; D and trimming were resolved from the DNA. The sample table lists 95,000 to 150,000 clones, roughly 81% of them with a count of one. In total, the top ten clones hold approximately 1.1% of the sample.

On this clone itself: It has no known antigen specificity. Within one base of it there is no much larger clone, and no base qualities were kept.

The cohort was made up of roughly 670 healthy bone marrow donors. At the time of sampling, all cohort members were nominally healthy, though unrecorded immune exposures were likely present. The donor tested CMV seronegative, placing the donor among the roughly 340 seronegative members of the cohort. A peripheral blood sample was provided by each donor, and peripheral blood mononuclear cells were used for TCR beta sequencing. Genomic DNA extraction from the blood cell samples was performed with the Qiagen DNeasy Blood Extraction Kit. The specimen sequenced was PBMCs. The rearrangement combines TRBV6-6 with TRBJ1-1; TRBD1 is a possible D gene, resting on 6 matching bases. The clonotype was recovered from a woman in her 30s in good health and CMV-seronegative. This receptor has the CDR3 CASSQGPTAKNTEAFF. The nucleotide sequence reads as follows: TGTGCCAGCAGCCAGGGGCCGACAGCCAAGAACACTGAAGCTTTCTTT.